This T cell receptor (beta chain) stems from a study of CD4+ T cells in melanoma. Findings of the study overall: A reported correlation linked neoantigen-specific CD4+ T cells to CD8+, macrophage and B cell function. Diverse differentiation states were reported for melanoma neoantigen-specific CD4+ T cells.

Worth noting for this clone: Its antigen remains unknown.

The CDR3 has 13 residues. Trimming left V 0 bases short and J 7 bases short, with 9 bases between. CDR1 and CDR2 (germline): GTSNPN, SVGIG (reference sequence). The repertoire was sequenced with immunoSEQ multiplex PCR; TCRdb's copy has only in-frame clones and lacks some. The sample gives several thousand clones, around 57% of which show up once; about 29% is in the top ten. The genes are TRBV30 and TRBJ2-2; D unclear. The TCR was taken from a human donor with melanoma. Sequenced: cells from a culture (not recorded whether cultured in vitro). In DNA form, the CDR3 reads TGTGCCTGGAGTGTCTCGCTGGGCGGGGAGCTGTTTTTT. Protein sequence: CAWSVSLGGELFF.